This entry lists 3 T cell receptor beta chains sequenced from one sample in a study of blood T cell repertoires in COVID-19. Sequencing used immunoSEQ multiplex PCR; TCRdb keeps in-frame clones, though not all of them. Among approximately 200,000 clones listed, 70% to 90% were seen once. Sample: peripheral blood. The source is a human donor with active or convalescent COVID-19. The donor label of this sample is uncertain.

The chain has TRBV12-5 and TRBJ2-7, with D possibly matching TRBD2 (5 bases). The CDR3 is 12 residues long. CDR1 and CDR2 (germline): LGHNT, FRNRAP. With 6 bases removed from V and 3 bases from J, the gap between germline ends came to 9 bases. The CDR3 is CASGIGIYEQYF. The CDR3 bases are TGTGCTAGTGGCATCGGGATCTACGAGCAGTACTTC.

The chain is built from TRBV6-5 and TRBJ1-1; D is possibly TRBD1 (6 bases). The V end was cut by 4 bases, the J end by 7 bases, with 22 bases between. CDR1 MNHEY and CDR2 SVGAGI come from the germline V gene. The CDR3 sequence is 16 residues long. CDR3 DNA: TGTGCCAGCAGTTCCTCCCATTACAGGGTGAATGGTGAAGCTTTCTTT. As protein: CASSSSHYRVNGEAFF.

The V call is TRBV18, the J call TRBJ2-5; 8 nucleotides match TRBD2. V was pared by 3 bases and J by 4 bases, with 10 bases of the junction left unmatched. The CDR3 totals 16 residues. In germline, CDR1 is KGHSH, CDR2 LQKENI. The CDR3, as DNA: TGTGCCAGCTCACCGGGGGCTGGGACTAGACGAGAGACCCAGTACTTC. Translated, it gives CASSPGAGTRRETQYF.